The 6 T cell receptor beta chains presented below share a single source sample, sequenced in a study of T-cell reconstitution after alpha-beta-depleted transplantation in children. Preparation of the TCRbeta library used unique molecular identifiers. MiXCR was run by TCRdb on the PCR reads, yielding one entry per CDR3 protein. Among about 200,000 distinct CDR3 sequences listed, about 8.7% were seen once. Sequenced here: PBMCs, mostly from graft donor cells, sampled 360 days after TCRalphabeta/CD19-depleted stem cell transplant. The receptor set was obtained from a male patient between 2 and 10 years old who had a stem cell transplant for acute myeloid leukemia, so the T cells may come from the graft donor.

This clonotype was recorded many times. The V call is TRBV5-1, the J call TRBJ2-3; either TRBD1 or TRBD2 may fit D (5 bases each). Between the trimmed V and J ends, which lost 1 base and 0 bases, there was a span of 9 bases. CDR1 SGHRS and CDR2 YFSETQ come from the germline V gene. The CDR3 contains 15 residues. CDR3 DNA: TGCGCCAGCAGCTTGAGAGGGGATAGCACAGATACGCAGTATTTT. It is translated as CASSLRGDSTDTQYF. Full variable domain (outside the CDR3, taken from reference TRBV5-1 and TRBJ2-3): KAGVTQTPRYLIKTRGQQVTLSCSPISGHRSVSWYQQTPGQGLQFLFEYFSETQRNKGNFPGRFSGRQFSNSRSEMNVSTLELGDSALYLCASSLRGDSTDTQYFGPGTRLTVL.

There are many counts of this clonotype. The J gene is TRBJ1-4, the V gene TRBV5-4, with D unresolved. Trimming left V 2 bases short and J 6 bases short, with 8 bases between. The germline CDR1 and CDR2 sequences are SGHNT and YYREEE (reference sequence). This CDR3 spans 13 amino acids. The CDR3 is CASSFPGDEKLFF. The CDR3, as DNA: TGTGCCAGCAGCTTTCCGGGAGATGAAAAACTGTTTTTT.

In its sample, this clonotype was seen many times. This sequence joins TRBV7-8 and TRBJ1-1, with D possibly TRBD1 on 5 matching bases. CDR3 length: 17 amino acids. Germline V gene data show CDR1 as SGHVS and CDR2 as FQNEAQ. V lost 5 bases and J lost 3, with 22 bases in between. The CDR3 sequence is CASSTELSRWGDTEAFF. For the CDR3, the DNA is TGTGCCAGCAGCACCGAACTGTCGAGGTGGGGGGACACTGAAGCTTTCTTT.

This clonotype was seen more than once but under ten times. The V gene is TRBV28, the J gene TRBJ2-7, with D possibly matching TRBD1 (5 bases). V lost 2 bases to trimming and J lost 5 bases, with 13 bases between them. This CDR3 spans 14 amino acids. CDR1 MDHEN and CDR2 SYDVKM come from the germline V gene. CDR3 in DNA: TGTGCCAGCAGTTTAGGGGCAATTCTGGACGAGCAGTACTTC. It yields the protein CASSLGAILDEQYF. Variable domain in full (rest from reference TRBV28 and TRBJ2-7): DVKVTQSSRYLVKRTGEKVFLECVQDMDHENMFWYRQDPGLGLRLIYFSYDVKMKEKGDIPEGYSVSREKKERFSLILESASTNQTSMYLCASSLGAILDEQYFGPGTRLTVT.

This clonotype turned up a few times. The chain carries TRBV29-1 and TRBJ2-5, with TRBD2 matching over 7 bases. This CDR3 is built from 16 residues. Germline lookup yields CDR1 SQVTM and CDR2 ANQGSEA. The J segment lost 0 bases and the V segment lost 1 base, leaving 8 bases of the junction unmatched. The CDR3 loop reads CSVEVLAVRDQETQYF. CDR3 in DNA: TGCAGCGTTGAAGTGCTAGCGGTGCGGGACCAAGAGACCCAGTACTTC.

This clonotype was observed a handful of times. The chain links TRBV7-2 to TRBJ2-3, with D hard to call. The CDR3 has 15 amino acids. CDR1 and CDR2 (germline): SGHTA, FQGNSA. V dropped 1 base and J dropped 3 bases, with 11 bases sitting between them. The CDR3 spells CASSLVVVSTDTQYF. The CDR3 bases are TGTGCCAGCAGCTTAGTGGTAGTCTCTACAGATACGCAGTATTTT.